This TCR beta chain is drawn from a study of T cell repertoires in cytomegalovirus infection. Overall study: It was the public TCR beta signatures that indicated both CMV infection and matching HLA type. Broader study findings: The ex vivo response was dominated by HLA-C-restricted CMV-specific TCR beta clonotypes. Carriage of CMV together with the relevant HLA was identifiable through cumulative public TCR beta family frequency.

In its sample, this clonotype was seen many times. Its antigen is still unknown. A single record per CDR3 protein comes from TCRdb applying MiXCR to the reads. The sample records about 300,000 distinct CDR3 sequences, about 9.1% being singletons. The V and J ends lost 6 bases and 6 bases respectively, with 18 bases between them. The CDR3 consists of 14 residues. CDR1 MDHEN and CDR2 SYDVKM come from the germline V gene. The chain uses TRBV28 and TRBJ2-7; D is perhaps TRBD1 (6 bases). Sample: PBMCs. This receptor was obtained from a human donor in good health (CMV status not recorded). Some clones in this sample may be carry-over from other donors' samples. CDR3 in amino acids: CASSAQSGALEQYV. As DNA, the CDR3 is TGTGCCAGCAGCGCCCAATCAGGGGCCCTCGAGCAGTACGTC.